These T cell receptor beta chains were read from a single sample in a study of shared clonotypes between healthy human individuals. Libraries were prepared by immunoSEQ multiplex PCR; TCRdb keeps only in-frame clonotypes and omits some of them. The table shows more than 850,000 clones, with approximately 80% occurring only once. The sample comprised memory CD4+ T cells from PBMCs. These TCRs come from a man aged 18 to 29 in good health. Some clones in this sample may be carry-over from other donors' samples. Each CDR3 is given with its conserved first and last residue. A D gene is named only where the DNA matches it firmly. A row's size may be missing; if present it is once, few, many or a size class.

15 TRBJ2-3 TRBV10-3 . TRBD2 CAISHSGKDTDTQYF TGTGCCATCAGCCATAGCGGGAAGGACACAGATACGCAGTATTTT
14 TRBJ1-5 TRBV2 many . CASSESGSNQPQHF TGTGCCAGCAGTGAATCGGGGAGCAATCAGCCCCAGCATTTT
14 TRBJ2-7 TRBV18 . . CASSPGHQSYEQYF TGTGCCAGCTCACCAGGGCACCAGTCCTACGAGCAGTACTTC
15 TRBJ1-5 TRBV6-5 once . CASSGQSHGNQPQHF TGTGCCAGCAGTGGACAGTCCCATGGCAATCAGCCCCAGCATTTT
14 TRBJ1-6 TRBV28 . . CASRPGTATTPLHF TGTGCCAGCAGACCCGGGACCGCCACGACACCCCTCCACTTT
16 TRBJ2-7 TRBV21-1 . . CASSKTQTSGKYEQYF TGTGCCAGCAGCAAAACGCAAACTAGCGGTAAGTACGAGCAGTACTTC
15 TRBJ1-1 TRBV7-8 . TRBD1 CASSPDRTLNTEAFF TGTGCCAGCAGCCCGGACAGGACCTTGAACACTGAAGCTTTCTTT
14 TRBJ2-2 TRBV5-1 . . CASSLQEVTGELFF TGCGCCAGCAGCTTACAAGAAGTGACCGGGGAGCTGTTTTTT
15 TRBJ1-5 TRBV27 . . CASSLVDHPNQPQHF TGTGCCAGCAGTCTTGTGGACCACCCCAATCAGCCCCAGCATTTT
15 TRBJ2-7 TRBV7-6 . TRBD1 CASSNGQGLVYEQYF TGTGCCAGCAGCAACGGACAGGGTTTAGTGTACGAGCAGTACTTC
16 TRBJ2-2 TRBV5-1 . . CASSPSPGGNTGELFF TGCGCCAGCAGCCCTAGCCCCGGAGGGAACACCGGGGAGCTGTTTTTT
14 TRBJ2-3 TRBV5-1 . TRBD2 CASSTSGGTDTQYF TGCGCCAGCAGCACTAGCGGTGGGACAGATACGCAGTATTTT
15 TRBJ2-2 TRBV5-1 . . CASSLLRGNTGELFF TGCGCCAGCAGCTTGCTAAGGGGAAACACCGGGGAGCTGTTTTTT
13 TRBJ1-4 TRBV28 . . CATTGALLWKLFF TGTGCCACAACAGGTGCCCTTTTGTGGAAACTGTTTTTT
16 TRBJ2-3 TRBV5-6 . TRBD1 CASSFAGGGSTDTQYF TGTGCCAGCAGCTTTGCAGGGGGCGGTAGCACAGATACGCAGTATTTT
13 TRBJ2-7 TRBV7-8 . . CASSLNTGGEQYF TGTGCCAGCAGCTTAAATACCGGGGGTGAGCAGTACTTC
16 TRBJ2-7 TRBV4-3 . TRBD2 CASSRQAGSGSYEQYF TGCGCCAGCAGCCGTCAAGCGGGATCTGGCTCCTACGAGCAGTACTTC
15 TRBJ1-5 TRBV28 once . CASSFFATAYQPQHF TGTGCCAGCAGTTTTTTTGCGACAGCCTATCAGCCCCAGCATTTT
14 TRBJ2-7 TRBV7-6 . . CASSLQVYSYEQYF TGTGCCAGCAGCTTACAGGTTTACTCCTACGAGCAGTACTTC
9 TRBJ2-1 TRBV9 few . CASSNEQFF TGTGCCAGCAGCAATGAGCAGTTCTTC
14 TRBJ2-1 TRBV9 once . CASSVGVNSDEQFF TGTGCCAGCAGCGTAGGGGTCAATAGCGATGAGCAGTTCTTC
12 TRBJ1-4 TRBV6-6 few . CASSYVDEKLFF TGTGCCAGCAGTTACGTGGACGAAAAACTGTTTTTT
14 TRBJ1-2 TRBV5-6 . . CASSIIRTSYGYTF TGTGCCAGCAGCATCATACGGACTTCCTATGGCTACACCTTC
16 TRBJ2-2 TRBV2 . . CASSPRVLSGTGELFF TGTGCCAGCAGCCCGAGGGTCCTGTCGGGTACCGGGGAGCTGTTTTTT
16 TRBJ2-3 TRBV5-1 . TRBD1 CASTRDRGLGTDTQYF TGCGCCAGCACGCGGGACAGGGGGCTTGGTACAGATACGCAGTATTTT
16 TRBJ1-2 TRBV19 . . CASSISSGAPWTGYTF TGTGCCAGTAGTATATCGAGCGGCGCGCCCTGGACTGGCTACACCTTC
15 TRBJ2-5 TRBV10-3 . TRBD1 CAISDPRDREETQYF TGTGCCATCAGTGACCCCCGGGACAGGGAAGAGACCCAGTACTTC
13 TRBJ2-7 TRBV23-1 . . CASSQSAAGEQYF TGCGCCAGCAGTCAATCGGCGGCCGGGGAGCAGTACTTC
11 TRBJ2-5 TRBV20-1 . . CSAWPSGTQYF TGCAGTGCTTGGCCTTCCGGGACCCAGTACTTC
12 TRBJ1-2 TRBV29-1 . TRBD1 CSVAGTAYGYTF TGCAGCGTTGCCGGGACAGCTTATGGCTACACCTTC
14 TRBJ2-7 TRBV11-3 . . CASSPGGGGYEQYF TGTGCCAGCAGCCCCGGTGGAGGTGGCTACGAGCAGTACTTC
16 TRBJ1-2 TRBV6-1 . TRBD1 CASSDITGTGTEGYTF TGTGCCAGCAGTGACATAACCGGGACAGGGACAGAAGGCTACACCTTC
14 TRBJ2-7 TRBV5-5 . . CASSLGGNSYEQYF TGTGCCAGCAGCTTGGGAGGGAATAGCTACGAGCAGTACTTC
14 TRBJ1-3 TRBV19 . TRBD1 CASSVDRAGNTIYF TGTGCCAGTAGTGTCGACAGGGCGGGAAACACCATATATTTT
20 TRBJ1-5 TRBV29-1 once . CSVEDCWGRPGATEGQPQHF TGCAGCGTTGAAGATTGCTGGGGTCGGCCGGGGGCCACCGAGGGGCAGCCCCAGCATTTT
13 TRBJ1-2 TRBV2 few TRBD1 CASTSTGGVGYTF TGTGCCAGCACCTCGACAGGGGGGGTTGGCTACACCTTC
15 TRBJ2-7 TRBV7-9 . . CASSPPGLAFSEQYF TGTGCCAGCAGCCCCCCGGGCCTAGCGTTCAGCGAGCAGTACTTC
15 TRBJ2-3 TRBV7-3 . TRBD2 CASSRTSASIDTQYF TGTGCCAGCAGTCGCACTAGCGCCTCTATAGATACGCAGTATTTT
15 TRBJ1-3 TRBV7-9 once . CASSAGTFSGNTIYF TGTGCCAGCAGTGCAGGGACTTTCTCTGGAAACACCATATATTTT
13 TRBJ1-1 TRBV28 . . CASSLVGGGEAFF TGTGCCAGCAGTTTAGTGGGGGGCGGAGAAGCTTTCTTT
15 TRBJ2-5 TRBV5-1 once TRBD1 CASSFTGTGPQTQYF TGCGCCAGCAGCTTCACCGGGACAGGGCCACAGACCCAGTACTTC
14 TRBJ2-7 TRBV5-1 few TRBD1 CASSSNGQGYEQYF TGCGCCAGCAGCTCGAACGGACAGGGATACGAGCAGTACTTC
15 TRBJ1-2 TRBV7-2 . . CASSLDGALSYGYTF TGTGCCAGCAGCTTAGATGGGGCGCTCAGCTATGGCTACACCTTC
15 TRBJ1-3 TRBV7-9 . TRBD1 CASSLGQGAGNTIYF TGTGCCAGCAGCTTAGGGCAGGGGGCTGGAAACACCATATATTTT
16 TRBJ2-2 TRBV7-6 . TRBD2 CASSKVAGAGTGELFF TGTGCCAGCAGCAAAGTAGCGGGAGCCGGCACCGGGGAGCTGTTTTTT
13 TRBJ1-2 TRBV10-3 . . CAISGKAVYGYTF TGTGCCATCAGTGGGAAGGCAGTCTATGGCTACACCTTC
13 TRBJ1-2 TRBV6-6 . . CASTSAGPYGYTF TGTGCCAGCACCTCAGCCGGGCCCTATGGCTACACCTTC
14 TRBJ1-4 TRBV11-2 . TRBD1 CASSRDRASEKLFF TGTGCCAGCAGCCGGGACAGGGCTAGTGAAAAACTGTTTTTT